The rows below give T cell receptor beta chains drawn from one sample of a study of early stage breast cancer tumors. TCRdb's table, derived via immunoSEQ multiplex PCR, lists solely in-frame clones and lacks some. This table has about 72,000 clones, under 85% appearing once. Material for sequencing was blood. These receptors came from a person aged 60 to 70 with breast cancer. Both conserved end residues are part of each CDR3. D genes are given only for firm matches. Not all rows give a size; the values are once, few, many and, for expanded clones, a class.

>NA|TRBJ2-1|TRBV7-9|TRBD2
CASSGTSGGYNEQFF
TGTGCCAGCAGCGGTACTAGCGGGGGGTACAATGAGCAGTTCTTC
>NA|TRBJ1-6|TRBV19|NA
CASREGDLISSPLHF
TGTGCCAGTCGTGAAGGGGATCTGATAAGCTCACCCCTCCACTTT
>NA|TRBJ1-4|TRBV7-9|NA
CASSLQGDEKLFF
TGTGCCAGCAGTTTACAGGGCGATGAAAAACTGTTTTTT
>NA|TRBJ1-4|TRBV7-2|NA
CASSLSKTTPVLFF
TGTGCCAGCAGCTTATCTAAGACGACGCCTGTGCTGTTTTTT
>NA|TRBJ1-3|TRBV9|NA
CASSRQVGVDNTIYF
TGTGCCAGCAGCCGACAAGTTGGGGTCGACAACACCATATATTTT
>few|TRBJ1-6|TRBV30|NA
CAWRPEQGRSYNSPLHF
TGTGCCTGGAGGCCCGAACAGGGAAGGTCCTATAATTCACCCCTCCACTTT
>NA|TRBJ2-3|TRBV11-2|NA
CASSLTSDTQYF
TGTGCCAGCAGCTTAACGTCGGATACGCAGTATTTT
>NA|TRBJ1-4|TRBV28|NA
CASSLRGEYEKLFF
TGTGCCAGCAGTTTGCGGGGGGAATATGAAAAACTGTTTTTT
>once|TRBJ2-5|TRBV19|NA
CASSTGLGGTQYF
TGTGCCAGTAGTACGGGTCTGGGGGGGACCCAGTACTTC
>NA|TRBJ2-5|TRBV4-2|TRBD2
CASSTGTSGQETQYF
TGTGCCAGCAGCACTGGGACTAGCGGGCAAGAGACCCAGTACTTC
>NA|TRBJ1-1|TRBV29-1|TRBD1
CSAEVGTGNTEAFF
TGCAGCGCCGAGGTCGGGACAGGGAACACTGAAGCTTTCTTT
>NA|TRBJ2-1|TRBV20-1|NA
CSARVSLEQFF
TGCAGTGCTAGGGTATCCCTGGAGCAGTTCTTC
>once|TRBJ2-2|TRBV19|NA
CASNFGGGELFF
TGTGCCAGTAATTTTGGGGGCGGGGAGCTGTTTTTT
>once|TRBJ2-5|TRBV18|TRBD2
CASSPRRGGETQYF
TGTGCCAGCTCACCAAGGCGCGGGGGAGAGACCCAGTACTTC
>few|TRBJ1-1|TRBV4-1|NA
CASSPRQTNTEAFF
TGCGCCAGCAGCCCACGGCAGACGAACACTGAAGCTTTCTTT
>NA|TRBJ2-3|TRBV30|TRBD2
CAWSPLAGATDTQYF
TGTGCCTGGAGCCCCCTAGCGGGGGCCACAGATACGCAGTATTTT
>NA|TRBJ1-5|TRBV25-1|NA
CASSAHPSRGTSNQPQHF
TGTGCCAGCAGTGCCCACCCCTCGAGAGGGACCAGCAATCAGCCCCAGCATTTT
>NA|TRBJ1-1|TRBV19|NA
CASRQDLAAEAFF
TGTGCCAGTAGACAGGACCTGGCCGCTGAAGCTTTCTTT
>NA|TRBJ2-2|TRBV11-2|TRBD2
CASSSGTSGGGELFF
TGTGCCAGCAGCTCCGGGACTAGCGGGGGTGGGGAGCTGTTTTTT
>NA|TRBJ2-2|TRBV27|TRBD1
CASSPLIDRVGTGELFF
TGTGCCAGCAGCCCCCTCATCGACAGGGTGGGCACCGGGGAGCTGTTTTTT
>NA|TRBJ1-5|TRBV6-1|NA
CASSERRGTQPQHF
TGTGCCAGCAGTGAAAGAAGGGGTACGCAGCCCCAGCATTTT
>NA|TRBJ1-2|TRBV5-1|NA
CASSIPGLYGYTF
TGCGCCAGCAGTATACCGGGACTCTATGGCTACACCTTC
>NA|TRBJ2-1|TRBV7-3|NA
CASSLDRRGEQFF
TGTGCCAGCAGCTTAGACAGAAGGGGTGAGCAGTTCTTC
>NA|TRBJ1-1|TRBV6-1|TRBD1
CASSEDGQGLTEAFF
TGTGCCAGCAGTGAAGACGGACAGGGCCTGACTGAAGCTTTCTTT
>NA|TRBJ1-2|TRBV18|NA
CASSPDRDRSYTF
TGTGCCAGCTCACCAGACCGGGACCGGAGCTACACCTTC
>NA|TRBJ1-2|TRBV6-5|NA
CASSSQPGRSYGYTF
TGTGCCAGCAGTTCGCAGCCGGGACGGAGCTATGGCTACACCTTC
>NA|TRBJ1-2|TRBV5-6|NA
CASTPPQYGYTF
TGTGCCAGCACCCCGCCGCAATATGGCTACACCTTC
>NA|TRBJ2-3|TRBV28|TRBD2
CASSVAGGEADTQYF
TGTGCCAGCAGCGTTGCGGGGGGCGAGGCAGATACGCAGTATTTT
>NA|TRBJ2-5|TRBV29-1|TRBD2
CSVSGDYRLAVVETQYF
TGCAGCGTTTCGGGAGACTATAGACTAGCAGTAGTTGAGACCCAGTACTTC
>NA|TRBJ1-1|TRBV30|NA
CAWSENRAAFF
TGTGCCTGGAGTGAAAACAGGGCAGCTTTCTTT
>few|TRBJ1-3|TRBV6-5|TRBD1
CASSRTGGNTIYF
TGTGCCAGCAGCAGGACAGGGGGAAACACCATATATTTT
>few|TRBJ1-2|TRBV28|NA
CASSPAFEAQDYGYTF
TGTGCCAGCAGTCCCGCTTTCGAGGCCCAGGACTATGGCTACACCTTC
>few|TRBJ2-2|TRBV9|TRBD2
CASSVALAGGTGELFF
TGTGCCAGCAGCGTAGCTCTAGCGGGGGGCACCGGGGAGCTGTTTTTT
>NA|TRBJ2-2|TRBV11-1|TRBD1
CASSRLGQGISSAGELFF
TGTGCCAGCAGCCGTCTGGGACAGGGGATATCTTCGGCCGGGGAGCTGTTTTTT
>NA|TRBJ2-7|TRBV7-3|TRBD2
CASSLRHSGTRAYEQYF
TGTGCCAGCAGCCTTCGACACTCCGGGACTAGAGCCTACGAGCAGTACTTC
>few|TRBJ1-2|TRBV2|NA
CASSEVIALGGYTF
TGTGCCAGCAGTGAAGTTATAGCCTTGGGGGGCTACACCTTC
>few|TRBJ2-7|TRBV6-1|NA
CASRDFSYEQYF
TGTGCCAGCAGGGACTTCTCCTACGAGCAGTACTTC
>NA|TRBJ1-1|TRBV5-5|NA
CASSLTRGAANTEAFF
TGTGCCAGCAGCTTGACGCGGGGGGCGGCGAACACTGAAGCTTTCTTT
>few|TRBJ1-2|TRBV28|TRBD1
CAHSGGRDYGYTF
TGTGCCCATTCAGGGGGTCGCGACTATGGCTACACCTTC
>NA|TRBJ2-3|TRBV5-4|TRBD2
CASSLGAGGARDTQYF
TGTGCCAGCAGCTTGGGAGCGGGGGGGGCACGGGATACGCAGTATTTT
>NA|TRBJ2-2|TRBV2|NA
CASSEFDTGELFF
TGTGCCAGCAGTGAGTTTGACACCGGGGAGCTGTTTTTT
>NA|TRBJ2-7|TRBV28|NA
CASLGLPNQGQYF
TGTGCCAGCTTGGGACTCCCCAACCAGGGGCAGTACTTC
>once|TRBJ2-3|TRBV30|TRBD2
CACSPRGGTDTQYF
TGTGCCTGCTCCCCGCGGGGGGGCACAGATACGCAGTATTTT
>once|TRBJ2-1|TRBV15|NA
CATSRDRSDNEQFF
TGTGCCACCAGCAGAGATAGGAGCGACAATGAGCAGTTCTTC
>NA|TRBJ2-1|TRBV28|TRBD2
CASSSIGGGDYNEQFF
TGTGCCAGCAGTTCGATCGGGGGGGGCGATTACAATGAGCAGTTCTTC
>NA|TRBJ2-1|TRBV7-8|NA
CASSLGGFSDEQFF
TGTGCCAGCAGCTTAGGTGGGTTTTCGGATGAGCAGTTCTTC
>few|TRBJ2-2|TRBV5-1|TRBD1
CASRTGDGELFF
TGCGCCAGCAGGACAGGGGACGGGGAGCTGTTTTTT
>NA|TRBJ1-1|TRBV11-3|NA
CASSLDQNTEAFF
TGTGCCAGCAGCCTAGACCAGAACACTGAAGCTTTCTTT
>NA|TRBJ2-7|TRBV5-1|TRBD1
CASSWTTGQPYEQYF
TGCGCCAGCAGCTGGACCACGGGACAGCCCTACGAGCAGTACTTC
>few|TRBJ2-2|TRBV5-1|NA
CASSFDGEIGELFF
TGCGCCAGCAGCTTCGACGGGGAGATCGGGGAGCTGTTTTTT
>NA|TRBJ2-7|TRBV7-3|NA
CASSLLPTGNEQYF
TGTGCCAGCAGCTTATTACCGACTGGAAACGAGCAGTACTTC
>NA|TRBJ2-1|TRBV2|NA
CASSELGGPGNEQFF
TGTGCCAGCAGTGAACTTGGTGGGCCCGGGAATGAGCAGTTCTTC
>NA|TRBJ2-7|TRBV11-2|NA
CASSVRRDAFYEQYF
TGTGCCAGCAGCGTCCGACGGGACGCTTTCTACGAGCAGTACTTC
>NA|TRBJ1-2|TRBV20-1|NA
CSGNGDYGYTF
TGCAGTGGAAACGGAGACTATGGCTACACCTTC
>NA|TRBJ1-5|TRBV19|NA
CASRLDRSSNQPQHF
TGTGCCAGTAGGCTTGACAGATCGAGCAATCAGCCCCAGCATTTT
>once|TRBJ2-3|TRBV5-5|NA
CASSLDGGADTQYF
TGTGCCAGCAGCTTGGACGGAGGCGCAGATACGCAGTATTTT
>NA|TRBJ2-3|TRBV20-1|NA
CSARPTDTQYF
TGCAGTGCTAGACCCACCGATACGCAGTATTTT